A selection of T cell receptor beta chains follows, all from one sample in a study of blood T cell repertoires in COVID-19. TCRdb's table, derived via immunoSEQ multiplex PCR, lists solely in-frame clones and lacks some. This table holds fewer than 350,000 clones, roughly 85% found once. Sequenced material: PBMCs or T cells enriched from blood (not recorded which). The receptors were gathered from a woman in her forties or fifties who had recovered from COVID-19. CDR3s include the opening cysteine and the closing phenylalanine or tryptophan. D genes are given only for firm matches. Expanded clones get a size class; other rows say once, few or many, or leave the size out.

TGTGCCAGTAGTGGACAGGCTACAGATACGCAGTATTTT	CASSGQATDTQYF	TRBD1	.	TRBV19	TRBJ2-3
TGTGCCACCAGTGACCCTAGCGGGAGCGATGAGCAGTTCTTC	CATSDPSGSDEQFF	TRBD2	.	TRBV24-1	TRBJ2-1
TGTGCCAGCGCCACGGGGACAGGCTACGAGCAGTACTTC	CASATGTGYEQYF	TRBD1	once	TRBV2	TRBJ2-7
TGTGCCGGGGACAGGGCGAACACCGGGGAGCTGTTTTTT	CAGDRANTGELFF	TRBD1	once	TRBV5-8	TRBJ2-2
TGTGCCAGAAGCCGCCGCGGGGGGGCGAGCGGCTACACCTTC	CARSRRGGASGYTF	.	.	TRBV5-3	TRBJ1-2
TGTGCCAGCAGTTTTGAGGGAGGCAATGGCTACACCTTC	CASSFEGGNGYTF	.	.	TRBV6-5	TRBJ1-2
TGCGCCAGCAGCCAAGATCTCACAGGGTCTGGGGCCAACGTCCTGACTTTC	CASSQDLTGSGANVLTF	.	few	TRBV4-3	TRBJ2-6
TGTGCCAGCAGCCGGGACAGGGGGTTATACGAGCAGTACTTC	CASSRDRGLYEQYF	TRBD1	.	TRBV5-6	TRBJ2-7
TGTGCCAGCAGCTTACAGGGGCTACTAGATACGCAGTATTTT	CASSLQGLLDTQYF	.	.	TRBV11-2	TRBJ2-3
TGTGCCAGCAGGAGTCGGACAGGGCAGAATGAAAAACTGTTTTTT	CASRSRTGQNEKLFF	TRBD1	.	TRBV6-5	TRBJ1-4
TGCAGCGTTGCCCAGGGGATTAGCAATCAGCCCCAGCATTTT	CSVAQGISNQPQHF	.	.	TRBV29-1	TRBJ1-5
TGTGCCTGGAGTCAGGTGGCAAAGGAAGCTTTCTTT	CAWSQVAKEAFF	.	.	TRBV30	TRBJ1-1
TGCGCCAGCAGCCCTGGACAGCTTCGGAATGAGCAGTTCTTC	CASSPGQLRNEQFF	.	.	TRBV5-1	TRBJ2-1
TGTGCCAGCTCACCACAGAAAGGGGGCAATGAGCAGTTCTTC	CASSPQKGGNEQFF	.	.	TRBV18	TRBJ2-1
TGTGCCAGCTCACCAGCGCAGGGAGGGACTAACTATGGCTACACCTTC	CASSPAQGGTNYGYTF	.	.	TRBV18	TRBJ1-2
TGTGCCAGCAGCTTCACGGGAGGGGTTCAGGCCGAGCAGTACTTC	CASSFTGGVQAEQYF	TRBD2	.	TRBV7-2	TRBJ2-7
TGTGCCAGCAGCCGAGAATCAGGTGCTGGAAACACCATATATTTT	CASSRESGAGNTIYF	.	once	TRBV4-2	TRBJ1-3
TGCGCCAGCAGCGCCCGGACAGGGTTCTCCTACGAGCAGTACTTC	CASSARTGFSYEQYF	TRBD1	.	TRBV4-1	TRBJ2-7
TGTGCCAGTAGTACCGGGACAGGAGGTAATTCACCCCTCCACTTT	CASSTGTGGNSPLHF	TRBD1	few	TRBV19	TRBJ1-6
TGTGCCAGCTCACCACTAGGGAGAGATGAAAAACTGTTTTTT	CASSPLGRDEKLFF	.	.	TRBV18	TRBJ1-4
TGCAGTACTAGTGATACGGGACAGGGCTTCGGCGGGGAGCTGTTTTTT	CSTSDTGQGFGGELFF	TRBD1	.	TRBV20-1	TRBJ2-2
TGTGCCTGGAGTGCCTTCGCTGAAGCTTTCTTT	CAWSAFAEAFF	.	.	TRBV30	TRBJ1-1
TGTGCCAGCAGCCGATACTGGGGACAGAACAATCAGCCCCAGCATTTT	CASSRYWGQNNQPQHF	TRBD1	.	TRBV5-8	TRBJ1-5
TGTGCCAGCAGCCCGTTGACAGCTAACTATGGCTACACCTTC	CASSPLTANYGYTF	.	once	TRBV3-1/TRBV3-2	TRBJ1-2
TGTGCCAGCTCCTTATGGAACAGGGGGAATGAGCAGTTCTTC	CASSLWNRGNEQFF	TRBD1	.	TRBV6-5	TRBJ2-1